This T cell receptor beta chain was observed in a study of blood T cell repertoires in COVID-19. The overall study: The cDNA or gDNA used as material had been derived from T cells, B-cell-depleted T cells, or PBMCs.

In the source study's methods: The authors estimated nucleated cell counts from reference gene primer amplification. Profiled with immunoSEQ multiplex PCR; TCRdb holds only in-frame clones, not every one. That table is the source of V, J and clone size, and D and trimming were worked out from the DNA. The sample has 200,000 to 300,000 clones; about 85% are singletons. The CDR3 covers 18 residues. V shed 9 bases, J shed 0 bases, and the junction held 11 bases outside the gene matches. CDR1 is MGHRA and CDR2 is YSYEKL in the germline V gene. The sequenced sample was peripheral blood. V is TRBV4-1 and J is TRBJ2-3; TRBD2 matches at 14 bases. This clonotype was obtained from a man aged 18-30 years with active or convalescent COVID-19. CDR3 in DNA: TGCGCCAGTTGTTCAGGACTAGCGGGAGGTCCTAGCACAGATACGCAGTATTTT. Amino acid sequence: CASCSGLAGGPSTDTQYF.